This entry is about one TCR beta chain. These data come from a study of blood T cell repertoires in COVID-19. Study information: Sites in the United States, Italy and Spain provided acute and convalescent COVID-19 samples.

Sequenced by immunoSEQ multiplex PCR; TCRdb stores in-frame clones only, minus some. The data hold about 160,000 clones, with around 80% observed a single time. Specimen: peripheral blood. This receptor was obtained from a woman of 80 years or more with acute or convalescent COVID-19.

This CDR3 reads CASSSWTGLVTEAFF. CDR3 sequence (DNA): TGTGCCAGCTCGTCCTGGACAGGGCTGGTCACTGAAGCTTTCTTT. The chain is built from TRBV18 and TRBJ1-1; 8 positions match TRBD1. J gave up 4 bases and V 6 bases, and 10 bases lay outside the gene matches. CDR3 length: 15 residues. Germline V gene data show CDR1 as KGHSH and CDR2 as LQKENI.